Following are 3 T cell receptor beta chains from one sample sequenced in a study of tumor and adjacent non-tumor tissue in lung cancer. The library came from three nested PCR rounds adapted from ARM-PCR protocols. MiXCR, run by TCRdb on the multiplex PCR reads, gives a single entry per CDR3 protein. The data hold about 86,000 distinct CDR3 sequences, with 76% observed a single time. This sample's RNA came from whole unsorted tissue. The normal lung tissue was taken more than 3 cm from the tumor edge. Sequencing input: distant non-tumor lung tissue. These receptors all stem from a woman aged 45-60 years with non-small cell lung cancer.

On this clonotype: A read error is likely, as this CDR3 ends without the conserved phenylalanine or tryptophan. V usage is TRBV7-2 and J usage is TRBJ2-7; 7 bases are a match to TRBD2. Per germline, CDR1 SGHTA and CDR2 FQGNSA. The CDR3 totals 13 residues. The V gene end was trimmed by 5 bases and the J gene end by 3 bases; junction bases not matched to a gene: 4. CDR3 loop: CASSRTSIYEQYL. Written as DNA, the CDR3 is TGTGCCAGCAGCAGGACTAGTATCTACGAGCAGTACCTC.

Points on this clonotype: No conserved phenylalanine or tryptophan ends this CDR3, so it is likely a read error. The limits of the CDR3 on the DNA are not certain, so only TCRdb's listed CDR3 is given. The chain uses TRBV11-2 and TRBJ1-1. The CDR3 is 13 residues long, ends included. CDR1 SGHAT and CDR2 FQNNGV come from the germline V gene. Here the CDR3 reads CASSLEWGSDVFS.

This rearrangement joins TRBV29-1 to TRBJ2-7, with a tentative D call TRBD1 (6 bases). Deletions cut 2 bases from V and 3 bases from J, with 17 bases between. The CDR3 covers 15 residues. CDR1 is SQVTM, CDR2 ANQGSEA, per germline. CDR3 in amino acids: CSVENLWGQDYEQYF. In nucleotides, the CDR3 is TGCAGCGTTGAAAACTTGTGGGGGCAAGACTACGAGCAGTACTTC.